A single sample gave rise to the 15 T cell receptor beta chains below, sequenced in a study of regulatory T cells in long-lasting Graves disease. Library construction for TCR beta used iRepertoire HTBI primers and Arm-PCR of CDR3 regions. MiXCR, run by TCRdb on the multiplex PCR reads, gives a single entry per CDR3 protein. The table includes 400,000 to 450,000 distinct CDR3 sequences, about 20% detected once. The time point denotes: persistent/refractory GD, antithyroid drugs over 5 years with positive TRAb. There was RNA extracted from PBMCs, and the TCR library was made from it. The sample here was peripheral blood mononuclear cells (PBMCs), taken when the disease was refractory, from a patient treated with antithyroid drugs. The receptor source for this set is a female donor with Graves disease.

In this sample, this clonotype turned up many times. In DNA, the CDR3 is TGTGCCAGCAGTCCCCCAGGGAGCGGGGGGAAAGAGACCCAGTACTTC. Its translation is CASSPPGSGGKETQYF. The chain recombines TRBV28 with TRBJ2-5; 9 nucleotides match TRBD2. V shed 5 bases and J 3 bases; nucleotides not matched to a gene: 10. The CDR3 extends over 16 amino acids. Germline V gene sequence: CDR1 MDHEN, CDR2 SYDVKM.

This sequence joins TRBV5-5 and TRBJ2-7; 11 bases fit TRBD2. This CDR3 comprises 17 residues. In germline, CDR1 is SGHKS, CDR2 YYEKEE (reference sequence). V lost 2 bases to trimming and J lost 2 bases; unmatched junction nucleotides: 9. The CDR3 region is CASSFSPSGRRTYEQYF. The CDR3 DNA sequence: TGTGCCAGCAGCTTTTCCCCTAGCGGGAGGCGAACCTACGAGCAGTACTTC. Variable domain in full (rest from reference TRBV5-5 and TRBJ2-7): DAGVTQSPTHLIKTRGQQVTLRCSPISGHKSVSWYQQVLGQGPQFIFQYYEKEERGRGNFPDRFSARQFPNYSSELNVNALLLGDSALYLCASSFSPSGRRTYEQYFGPGTRLTVT.

This clonotype was seen at least ten times. This sequence joins TRBV7-2 and TRBJ1-4; TRBD1 might be the D (5 bases). CDR1 and CDR2 (germline): SGHTA, FQGNSA. The CDR3 length is 15 residues. Trimming took 3 bases from V and 7 from J, leaving 15 bases between them. The CDR3 DNA sequence: TGTGCCAGCAGCTTTCGGGGGAGAGGGCGTGAAAAACTGTTTTTT. Protein: CASSFRGRGREKLFF.

This clonotype was seen repeatedly, ten times or more. V and J are TRBV6-1 and TRBJ1-2, with 7 nucleotides matching TRBD1. V gave up 6 bases and J gave up 8 bases; unmatched junction bases: 12. The CDR3 is 14 residues long. CDR1 is MNHNS and CDR2 is SASEGT in the germline V gene. The CDR3 sequence is CASRETGLLMGYTF. The CDR3 region has the DNA TGTGCCAGCAGAGAGACAGGGCTGCTTATGGGCTACACCTTC.

The rearrangement joins TRBV20-1 to TRBJ2-7, with 13 nucleotides matching TRBD2. The germline V gene has CDR1 DFQATT and CDR2 SNEGSKA (reference sequence). The CDR3 totals 15 residues. The DNA for the CDR3 is TGCACCGGCGGGGGGGAGGGACTAGCGGGATCCGAGCAGTACTTC. This encodes CTGGGEGLAGSEQYF.

This clonotype was counted many times. V usage is TRBV28 and J usage is TRBJ1-1; D perhaps matches TRBD1 (6 bases). The ends were cut back, 6 bases at V and 1 base at J, with 12 bases in the middle. Looked up from germline, CDR1 is MDHEN and CDR2 is SYDVKM. The CDR3 totals 14 residues. CDR3 nucleotides: TGTGCCAGCAGAGCGGGACACAAGAACACTGAAGCTTTCTTT. As protein: CASRAGHKNTEAFF.

Concerning this clonotype itself: A much larger clone differs by one base, so this may be a read error. In this CDR3 the conserved last residue, phenylalanine or tryptophan, is missing, so a read error is likely. The chain recombines TRBV28 with TRBJ1-1; TRBD1 is a possible D gene (6 bases). This CDR3 has 15 residues. Trimming pared 7 bases from V and 2 bases from J, leaving 17 bases between. Germline V gene sequence: CDR1 MDHEN, CDR2 SYDVKM. CDR3 bases: TGTGCCAGCAAGCCGGGACAAGTAGGAAACACTGAAGCTTTCTCT. It is translated as CASKPGQVGNTEAFS.

The J gene is TRBJ1-5, the V gene TRBV3-1, with TRBD1 as a possible D gene (5 bases). Germline CDR1 reads LGHDT; CDR2 reads YNNKEL (reference sequence). Trimming pared 4 bases from V and 9 bases from J, leaving 16 bases between. CDR3 size: 14 residues. DNA for the CDR3: TGTGCCAGCAGCCCCGACAGCATAGGGTGGCCCCAGCATTTT. It yields the protein CASSPDSIGWPQHF.

On this clonotype: This may stem from a read error, because a much larger clone lies one nucleotide away. The chain employs TRBV10-3 and TRBJ1-5, with TRBD1 identical over 7 bases. The ends lost 3 bases at V and 4 bases at J; junction bases unmatched: 6. This CDR3 contains 15 residues. Per the germline V gene, CDR1 is ENHRY and CDR2 is SYGVKD. CDR3 nucleotide sequence: TGTGCCATCAGTGAAAGACAGGGCGAAAATCAGCCCCAGCATTTT. Its protein is CAISERQGENQPQHF.

Turning to this clonotype: The germline gene is not matched at one end of the junction; a read error may be the cause. The chain is built from TRBV5-4 and TRBJ2-4; tentative D call: TRBD2 (7 bases). The CDR3 is 18 amino acids. Germline lookup yields CDR1 SGHNT and CDR2 YYREEE (reference sequence). CDR3 protein: CAGSSRIWGGRQENIQYF. The CDR3 DNA sequence: TGTGCCGGCAGCTCGAGAATTTGGGGCGGGAGACAGGAAAACATTCAGTACTTC.

This clonotype was observed a few times. The chain is built from TRBV19 and TRBJ1-1; D ambiguous. This CDR3 has 14 amino acids. Trimming took off 0 bases at V and 1 base at J, with 6 bases between the two ends. The V gene's germline CDR1 is LNHDA and CDR2 SQIVND (reference sequence). The CDR3 here is CASSIDLANTEAFF. The CDR3 DNA is TGTGCCAGTAGTATAGATCTGGCGAACACTGAAGCTTTCTTT.

This clonotype was detected a few times. This chain connects TRBV20-1 to TRBJ2-7; 10 nucleotides line up with TRBD2. Germline trimming cut 6 bases from V and 2 bases from J; bases unmatched to any gene: 10. CDR1 is DFQATT, CDR2 SNEGSKA, per germline (reference sequence). CDR3 length: 15 amino acids. CDR3 sequence (DNA): TGCAGTGCCCCATCCCTACTAGCGGGACCCTACGAGCAGTACTTC. This translates into CSAPSLLAGPYEQYF.

This clonotype was picked up many times. The rearrangement uses TRBV20-1 and TRBJ2-7; 9 nucleotides agree with TRBD2. The trim removed 3 bases at V and 7 bases at J, leaving 7 bases unmatched. Per the germline V gene, CDR1 is DFQATT and CDR2 is SNEGSKA (reference sequence). The CDR3 is made up of 13 amino acids. The CDR3 region is CSASASGTGEQYF. CDR3 nucleotides: TGCAGTGCTAGTGCTAGCGGGACGGGGGAGCAGTACTTC.

This clonotype was picked up a small number of times. The V and J genes are TRBV12-3 or TRBV12-4 and TRBJ2-3, with D hard to call. The CDR3 extends over 14 amino acids. Trimming cost V 4 bases and J 1 base, with 9 bases left between them. The CDR3 coding sequence is TGTGCCAGCAGTTCCCCCGGACGCACAGATACGCAGTATTTT. It encodes CASSSPGRTDTQYF.

In this sample, this clonotype turned up a few times. CDR3 in amino acids: CSAALSGQGAYEQYF. CDR3 DNA: TGCAGTGCTGCCTTATCCGGACAGGGGGCTTACGAGCAGTACTTC. The chain has TRBV20-1 and TRBJ2-7; 11 positions match TRBD1. Germline V gives CDR1 DFQATT, CDR2 SNEGSKA (reference sequence). V lost 5 bases to trimming and J lost 4 bases; unmatched junction nucleotides: 10. This CDR3 is built from 15 residues.